This T cell receptor (beta chain) was profiled in a study of CD4 T cells in relation to SARS-CoV-2 and coronaviruses. Before the COVID-19 pandemic, during about 2010-2018, CD4+ T cells were taken from unexposed donors. The repertoire was sequenced with immunoSEQ multiplex PCR; TCRdb's copy has only in-frame clones and lacks some. The data hold about 55,000 clones, with 80% to 90% observed a single time. General study results and limits: Crossreactivity was assessed only for spike protein, not other viral proteins. In around 60% of donors, memory CD4+ clonotypes crossrecognized SARS-CoV-2 and at least one common cold coronavirus spike.

Concerning this clone: Its target is not known.

The V segment lost 4 bases and the J segment 4 bases; nucleotides outside the gene matches: 8. From germline, CDR1 is LGHDT and CDR2 YNNKEL (reference sequence). This CDR3 comprises 15 residues. The TCR originated in a human donor in good health. The rearrangement links TRBV3-1 (or the pseudogene TRBV3-2) to TRBJ2-5, with 8 bases lining up with TRBD2. Sample: memory CD4+ T cells from PBMCs. CDR3 residues: CASSRPPGLGETQYF. DNA for the CDR3: TGTGCCAGCAGCCGACCTCCGGGACTAGGAGAGACCCAGTACTTC.